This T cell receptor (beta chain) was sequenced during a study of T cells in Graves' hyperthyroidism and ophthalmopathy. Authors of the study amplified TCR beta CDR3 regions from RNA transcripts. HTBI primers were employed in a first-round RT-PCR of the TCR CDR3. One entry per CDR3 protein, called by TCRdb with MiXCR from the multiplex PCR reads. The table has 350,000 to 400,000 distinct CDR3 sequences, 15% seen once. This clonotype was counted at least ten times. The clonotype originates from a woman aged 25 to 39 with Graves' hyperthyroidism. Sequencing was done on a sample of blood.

CDR3 in amino acids: CASSTGTAYEQYF. The CDR3 DNA sequence: TGTGCCAGCAGCACCGGGACAGCCTACGAGCAGTACTTC. The chain combines TRBV5-5 with TRBJ2-7; TRBD1 aligns across 7 bases. Looked up from germline, CDR1 is SGHKS and CDR2 is YYEKEE (reference sequence). J was trimmed by 2 bases and V by 4 bases; bases with no gene match: 3. The CDR3 totals 13 residues.